Here is one TCR beta chain with its context. Its antigen is as yet unknown. Since a much larger clone is just one base distant, this may be a read error. Construction of TCR beta libraries relied on iRepertoire HTBI primers and on Arm-PCR targeting CDR3 regions. TCRdb independently ran MiXCR on the multiplex PCR reads; one entry per CDR3 protein. The table includes approximately 400,000 distinct CDR3 sequences, roughly a quarter detected once. Germline lookup yields CDR1 MNHEY and CDR2 SMNVEV (reference sequence). The CDR3 loop spans 16 amino acids. Sample time point: persistent/refractory GD, antithyroid drugs over 5 years with positive TRAb. Extracted PBMC RNA gave rise to the TCR library. The source of the patients was an endocrinology department in Xi'an, China. The sample comes from a study of regulatory T cells in long-lasting Graves disease. About the research overall: To qualify as persistent, Graves' disease required over 5 years of antithyroid drugs with positive TSH receptor antibodies. General study findings and limits: Segments TRBV28, TRBJ1-2 and TRBJ2-5 showed preferential usage in persistent disease.

The clonotype originates from a female donor with Graves disease. Sequences were derived from peripheral blood mononuclear cells (PBMCs), sampled when the disease was refractory, from a patient treated with antithyroid drugs. The chain couples TRBV27 to TRBJ2-5; 14 nucleotides match TRBD2. The CDR3: CVSSTGLAGVGETQYF. DNA for the CDR3: TGTGTCAGCAGTACGGGACTAGCGGGAGTAGGAGAGACCCAGTACTTC.